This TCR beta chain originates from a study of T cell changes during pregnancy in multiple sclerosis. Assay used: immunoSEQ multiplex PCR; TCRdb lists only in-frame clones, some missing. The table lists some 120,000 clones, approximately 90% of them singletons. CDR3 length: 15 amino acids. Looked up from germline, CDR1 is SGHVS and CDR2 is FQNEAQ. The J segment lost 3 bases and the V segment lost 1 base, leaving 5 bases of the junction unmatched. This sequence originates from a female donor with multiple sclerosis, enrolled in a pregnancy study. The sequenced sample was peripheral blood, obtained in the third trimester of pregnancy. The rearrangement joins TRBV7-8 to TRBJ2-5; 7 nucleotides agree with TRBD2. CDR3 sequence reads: CASSLVRRGEETQYF. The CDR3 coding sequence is TGTGCCAGCAGCTTAGTCCGACGGGGGGAAGAGACCCAGTACTTC.